The present TCR beta chain was sequenced within a study of shared clonotypes between healthy human individuals. Across the whole study: Donors had three CD4 naive, three CD4 memory, two CD8 naive and one CD8 memory plate apiece. Overall study findings and caveats: Estimated richness values were generally larger in naive subsets than in memory subsets. Relative to clonotypes present in all four donors, those not shared had lower generation probabilities.

As defined, naive CD8 cells were CD45RO-negative and positively selected for CCR7, with terminally differentiated effector memory CD45RA+ cells excluded. Trimming pared 1 base from V and 7 bases from J, leaving 15 bases between. The CDR3 sequence is 15 residues long. The germline CDR1 and CDR2 sequences are SGDLS and YYNGEE. Using immunoSEQ multiplex PCR, the repertoire was profiled, and TCRdb retains in-frame clones only, with some absent. The sample shows about 2 million clones, about 94% of them seen only once. Regarding this clone: Its cognate antigen is unknown.

J is TRBJ2-1 and V is TRBV9, with D perhaps TRBD2 (5 bases). The specimen sequenced was naive CD8+ T cells sorted from blood. The origin of this receptor is a man aged 18 to 35 in good health. This CDR3 is CASSVSGLVWNEQFF. CDR3 bases: TGTGCCAGCAGCGTATCGGGGTTAGTATGGAATGAGCAGTTCTTC.